This TCR beta chain came from a study of T cell repertoires in cytomegalovirus infection. About the research overall: Public TCR beta signatures provided an indication of both CMV infection and a matching HLA type. Study outcomes and limitations: In two of eight donors, the top clonotype was HLA-C-restricted CMV-specific.

TCRdb reanalysed the reads using MiXCR and keeps one entry per CDR3 protein. The sample lists roughly 500,000 distinct CDR3 sequences, about 11% occurring once. Per germline, CDR1 SGHVS and CDR2 FNYEAQ. The length of the CDR3 is 14 residues. The V gene lost 5 bases and the J gene lost 1 base, with 12 bases spanning the gap. Of note for this clonotype: Its target is unknown. A much larger clone lies one base from this, so it may be a read error. The conserved final phenylalanine or tryptophan is absent from the CDR3, which likely points to a read error.

The sequence was collected from a human donor in good health (CMV status not recorded). Some clones in this sample may be carry-over from other donors' samples. Material for sequencing was PBMCs. The rearrangement links TRBV7-6 to TRBJ2-7, with a tentative D call TRBD2 (5 bases). The CDR3 spells CASSGDGESYEQYS. The CDR3 nucleotides read TGTGCCAGCAGCGGAGACGGGGAGTCCTACGAGCAGTACTCC.